Shown below are 25 T cell receptor beta chains from a single sample sequenced in a study of cytomegalovirus exposure and HLA in healthy donors. The study ran its PCR with 60 Vbeta and 13 Jbeta primers. Profiling relied on immunoSEQ multiplex PCR, and the TCRdb table lists in-frame clones only, not all of them. Here the sample spans roughly 200,000 clones, just under 70% being singletons. The sequenced sample consisted of PBMCs. These receptor sequences come from a man aged 40-55 years in good health and CMV-seropositive.

This chain links TRBV7-6 with TRBJ2-1; 9 bases agree with TRBD1. V lost 3 bases, J lost 2 bases, and 2 bases stayed unmatched. The CDR3 covers 15 residues. Germline loops: CDR1 SGHVS, CDR2 FNYEAQ. The CDR3 DNA sequence: TGTGCCAGCAGCTTGGGGGACAGGGCCTACAATGAGCAGTTCTTC. This sequence encodes CASSLGDRAYNEQFF.

The V call is TRBV4-2, the J call TRBJ2-1, with 8 bases matching TRBD2. The CDR3 is 11 residues long. The ends lost 11 bases at V and 6 bases at J; junction bases unmatched: 3. Germline CDR1 and CDR2: LGHNA and YNFKEQ. CDR3 nucleotide sequence: TGTGCCTGCCGGGGGGGCAATGAGCAGTTCTTC. Translated, it gives CACRGGNEQFF.

This clone was seen once. The rearrangement links TRBV9 to TRBJ2-7; 8 bases map to TRBD2. CDR3 length: 14 residues. V gave up 6 bases and J gave up 4 bases; unmatched junction bases: 9. In germline, CDR1 is SGDLS, CDR2 YYNGEE. CDR3 sequence: CASTPGGGYYEQYF. DNA of the CDR3: TGTGCCAGCACCCCCGGGGGGGGGTATTACGAGCAGTACTTC.

V gene TRBV23-1 combines with J gene TRBJ2-5, with TRBD2 as a possible D gene (7 bases). TRBV23-1 is marked as an open reading frame, function uncertain. The CDR3 covers 14 residues. Trimming removed 6 bases at V and 6 bases at J, with 17 bases between. CDR3 loop: CASSLRGGLKTQYF. The CDR3 coding sequence is TGCGCCAGCAGCTTAAGGGGGGGGTTGAAGACCCAGTACTTC.

The rearrangement links TRBV10-3 to TRBJ1-4, with D unclear. The V end was cut by 0 bases, the J end by 6 bases, with 11 bases between. Germline V lookup: CDR1 ENHRY, CDR2 SYGVKD. This CDR3 comprises 15 residues. CDR3 loop: CAISESNSGDEKLFF. As DNA, the CDR3 is TGTGCCATCAGTGAGTCGAATTCCGGGGATGAAAAACTGTTTTTT.

The rearrangement links TRBV4-1 to TRBJ2-7; 7 bases agree with TRBD1. J gave up 2 bases and V 1 base, and 5 bases lay outside the gene matches. Germline V lookup: CDR1 MGHRA, CDR2 YSYEKL. The CDR3 has 15 amino acids. This CDR3 is CASSQGDRGTYEQYF. CDR3 nucleotides: TGCGCCAGCAGCCAAGGGGACAGAGGGACCTACGAGCAGTACTTC.

This chain links TRBV11-2 with TRBJ2-3; D perhaps matches TRBD2 (5 bases). The CDR3 runs 16 residues. V was cut by 5 bases and J by 2 bases, with 17 bases left in between. Germline V lookup: CDR1 SGHAT, CDR2 FQNNGV. This CDR3 is CASSLALGGFTDTQYF. CDR3 DNA: TGTGCCAGCAGCCTAGCCTTGGGCGGGTTCACAGATACGCAGTATTTT.

This chain links TRBV7-2 with TRBJ2-2; D may be TRBD2 (6 bases). The CDR3 totals 15 residues. Germline CDR1 reads SGHTA; CDR2 reads FQGNSA. V lost 3 bases and J lost 6, with 14 bases in between. Here the CDR3 reads CASSFGGENSGELFF. In DNA form, the CDR3 reads TGTGCCAGCAGCTTTGGAGGGGAAAATTCCGGGGAGCTGTTTTTT.

The chain links TRBV10-3 to TRBJ1-2, with D possibly matching TRBD1 (5 bases). V was trimmed by 7 bases and J by 3 bases, leaving 15 bases between them. Germline CDR1 ENHRY, CDR2 SYGVKD. The CDR3 consists of 14 residues. CDR3 nucleotides: TGTGCCATCAAGTTAAACACAGGATACTATGGCTACACCTTC. This encodes CAIKLNTGYYGYTF.

The chain recombines TRBV5-1 with TRBJ2-7; TRBD1 aligns across 7 bases. This CDR3 region has 15 residues. CDR1 and CDR2 (germline): SGHRS, YFSETQ. The junction had 7 bases not matched to a gene; V was cut back by 0 bases and J by 4 bases. The CDR3 DNA reads as TGCGCCAGCAGCTTGGAGGGGGCCTTAACTTACGAGCAGTACTTC. Amino acid sequence: CASSLEGALTYEQYF.

CDR3 nucleotide sequence: TGTGCCAGCAGCGTAGGAGGGGGTGGGATCACAGGTATGAACACTGAAGCTTTCTTT. Translated, it gives CASSVGGGGITGMNTEAFF. V usage is TRBV9 and J usage is TRBJ1-1; D may be TRBD1 (6 bases). The V gene's germline CDR1 is SGDLS and CDR2 YYNGEE. The ends were cut back, 0 bases at V and 0 bases at J, with 21 bases in the middle. The CDR3 has 19 residues.

The rearrangement uses TRBV19 and TRBJ1-2, with a possible D match to TRBD1 (6 bases). Deletions cut 10 bases from V and 6 bases from J, with 24 bases between. This CDR3 comprises 15 residues. CDR1 is LNHDA, CDR2 SQIVND, per germline (reference sequence). The CDR3, as DNA: TGTGCCACTACCAGGGGTGGGTGGCGAACGGATGGCTACACCTTC. Translation: CATTRGGWRTDGYTF.

The chain joins TRBV7-2 to TRBJ2-7; TRBD1 agrees at 7 bases. The V gene's germline CDR1 is SGHTA and CDR2 FQGNSA. Trimming removed 6 bases from V and 5 bases from J; junction bases left unmatched: 10. The CDR3 sequence is 14 residues long. This CDR3 is CASSLMRQGNEQYF. The DNA of the CDR3 is TGTGCCAGCAGTTTAATGCGACAGGGTAACGAGCAGTACTTC.

This clone has a handful of counts. The chain couples TRBV27 to TRBJ2-7; D is unclear. Trimming removed 0 bases at V and 2 bases at J, with 11 bases between. The CDR3 runs 15 residues. Germline-derived CDR1 and CDR2 are MNHEY and SMNVEV (reference sequence). The CDR3 DNA sequence: TGTGCCAGCAGTTTATCATGGCAGGTCCCCTACGAGCAGTACTTC. Translation: CASSLSWQVPYEQYF.

A few counts support this clone. CDR3 nucleotides: TGTGCCAGTAAAGGAGCTATCTACACCGGGGAGCTGTTTTTT. Amino acids: CASKGAIYTGELFF. The V gene is TRBV19, the J gene TRBJ2-2, with D hard to call. Trimming removed 7 bases from V and 3 bases from J, with 12 bases in between. The V gene's germline CDR1 is LNHDA and CDR2 SQIVND (reference sequence). The CDR3 sequence is 14 residues long.

The chain links TRBV7-2 to TRBJ2-7; D ambiguous. This CDR3 spans 14 amino acids. Trimming removed 5 bases from V and 2 bases from J, with 13 bases in between. Germline CDR1 is SGHTA and CDR2 is FQGNSA. CDR3 protein: CASSPISATYEQYF. The CDR3 nucleotides read TGTGCCAGCAGCCCCATAAGCGCGACCTACGAGCAGTACTTC.

The chain couples TRBV6-1 to TRBJ2-7, with 7 bases that match TRBD1. CDR3 length equals 18 residues. With 2 bases clipped from V and 3 bases from J, the junction kept 16 bases outside the gene matches. Germline V lookup: CDR1 MNHNS, CDR2 SASEGT. The CDR3 reads CASSEKTLSGTADYEQYF. The CDR3 DNA sequence: TGTGCCAGCAGTGAAAAGACTCTTTCCGGGACAGCAGACTACGAGCAGTACTTC.

This CDR3 reads CASSFRGDVLGPLHF. In nucleotides, the CDR3 is TGTGCCAGCAGTTTTCGGGGGGACGTCCTGGGGCCCCTCCACTTT. V usage is TRBV28 and J usage is TRBJ1-6; D may be TRBD1 (5 bases). V was cut by 3 bases and J by 13 bases, with 19 bases left in between. CDR3 length: 15 amino acids. The germline V gene encodes CDR1 MDHEN and CDR2 SYDVKM. Combining the CDR3 with reference TRBV28 and TRBJ1-6 gives the whole variable domain DVKVTQSSRYLVKRTGEKVFLECVQDMDHENMFWYRQDPGLGLRLIYFSYDVKMKEKGDIPEGYSVSREKKERFSLILESASTNQTSMYLCASSFRGDVLGPLHFGNGTRLTVT.

This clone was observed once. The chain couples TRBV4-1 to TRBJ1-2, with 7 bases matching TRBD1. CDR1 is MGHRA and CDR2 is YSYEKL in the germline V gene. V lost 4 bases to trimming and J lost 0 bases; unmatched junction nucleotides: 14. There are 18 residues in the CDR3. The CDR3 reads CASSRQGPGGHPNYGYTF. The CDR3 DNA reads TGCGCCAGCAGCCGGCAAGGGCCAGGGGGACATCCTAACTATGGCTACACCTTC.

The V call is TRBV29-1, the J call TRBJ1-4; 9 bases are a match to TRBD1. The V segment lost 1 base and the J segment 10 bases; nucleotides outside the gene matches: 10. The CDR3 is made up of 15 amino acids. CDR1 SQVTM and CDR2 ANQGSEA come from the germline V gene. The CDR3 here is CSVEGQGTGSAKLFF. The CDR3 region has the DNA TGCAGCGTTGAAGGGCAAGGGACAGGGTCGGCAAAACTGTTTTTT.

Details on this clone: At one end the junction does not follow the germline gene, possibly because of a read error. The chain joins TRBV4-1 to TRBJ2-7, with D possibly TRBD1 on 7 matching bases. CDR3 length: 12 amino acids. Germline V gene sequence: CDR1 MGHRA, CDR2 YSYEKL. CDR3 sequence reads: CASSQGSRGERF. CDR3 nucleotide sequence: TGCGCCAGCAGCCAAGGGAGCAGGGGGGAACGCTTC.

V gene TRBV29-1 combines with J gene TRBJ1-4; 8 nucleotides align to TRBD1. The CDR3 covers 12 residues. CDR1 and CDR2 from the germline V gene are SQVTM and ANQGSEA. Unmatched junction bases numbered 6, after V lost 7 bases and J lost 8 bases. The CDR3 region has the DNA TGCAGCGGGGAGACAGGGGAAGAAAAACTGTTTTTT. The encoded protein is CSGETGEEKLFF. The entire variable domain, with the rest obtained from reference TRBV29-1 and TRBJ1-4, is as follows: SAVISQKPSRDICQRGTSLTIQCQVDSQVTMMFWYRQQPGQSLTLIATANQGSEATYESGFVIDKFPISRPNLTFSTLTVSNMSPEDSSIYLCSGETGEEKLFFGSGTQLSVL.

This clone occurred once. This sequence joins TRBV5-1 and TRBJ2-7; 7 nucleotides match TRBD1. The CDR3 is 15 amino acids. Per germline, CDR1 SGHRS and CDR2 YFSETQ. J gave up 0 bases and V 4 bases, and 7 bases lay outside the gene matches. CDR3 DNA: TGCGCCAGCAGCGGACAGGAAAGCAGCTCCTACGAGCAGTACTTC. As protein: CASSGQESSSYEQYF.

The chain links TRBV12-5 to TRBJ2-1; 10 nucleotides align to TRBD1. The germline V gene encodes CDR1 LGHNT and CDR2 FRNRAP. Unmatched junction bases numbered 6, after V lost 6 bases and J lost 7 bases. This CDR3 region has 14 residues. CDR3 nucleotide sequence: TGTGCTAGTGGGCCGGGACAGGGGCGGAATGAGCAGTTCTTC. It codes for CASGPGQGRNEQFF.

The chain carries TRBV19 and TRBJ2-3; 7 bases agree with TRBD2. The germline V gene encodes CDR1 LNHDA and CDR2 SQIVND (reference sequence). After removal of 3 bases from V and 9 bases from J, the junction contained 9 bases not matched to a gene. This CDR3 is 14 amino acids long. CDR3 sequence: CASSMGGDRGTQYF. CDR3 bases: TGTGCCAGTAGTATGGGAGGGGATCGAGGCACGCAGTATTTT.